The clone carrying this TCR beta chain was recorded once. Sequencing was performed with immunoSEQ multiplex PCR; in TCRdb, only in-frame clones are kept and a portion is missing. The sample lists tens of thousands of clones, 85% to 90% occurring once. These data come from a study of OX40 agonist ivuxolimab in advanced cancers. V lost 1 base, J lost 5 bases, and 13 bases stayed unmatched. This CDR3 has 18 residues. Germline V CDR1 and CDR2: SEHNR, FQNEAQ (reference sequence). The chain combines TRBV7-9 with TRBJ1-2, with 10 nucleotides matching TRBD1. This TCR was recovered from an adult with an advanced solid tumor such as melanoma, head and neck, liver or kidney cancer. The specimen comprised CD4+ or CD8+ T cells sorted from blood, sampled in a trial of the OX40 agonist ivuxolimab. CDR3 nucleotide sequence: TGTGCCAGCAGCTTAGAAAGGTCCGCGGGACAGGGGCTTTATGGCTACACCTTC. Translated: CASSLERSAGQGLYGYTF.